This T cell receptor beta chain was obtained from a study of a mutant IDH1 vaccine in newly diagnosed glioma. Study context: Vaccines began 4-6 weeks after radiotherapy alone, or with temozolomide cycles. Receipt of radiotherapy, temozolomide, or both preceded the study, and most received both. Week 35 held visit V12, while week 47 held visit V13.

The assay was immunoSEQ multiplex PCR, and TCRdb's table has in-frame clones only and misses some. The repertoire has around 70,000 clones, approximately 81% of them found once; the top ten carry approximately 12%. Trimming removed 7 bases from V and 2 bases from J; junction bases left unmatched: 7. This CDR3 has 14 residues. CDR1 ENHRY and CDR2 SYGVKD come from the germline V gene. Concerning this clone itself: Its target is unknown.

As for time point: week 35, safety follow-up. Each dose delivered 300 ug of mutant IDH1 20-mer peptide subcutaneously with imiquimod. V and J are TRBV10-3 and TRBJ2-7, with TRBD1 matching 8 bases. The sample here was PBMCs, taken from a glioma patient whose treatment included an IDH1 peptide vaccine. This sequence originates from a man younger than 30 with glioma. CDR3 nucleotide sequence: TGTGCCATCATGGGGACAGGCGGAACCTACGAGCAGTACTTC. Its protein is CAIMGTGGTYEQYF.